This TCR beta chain was retrieved from a study of glioma-infiltrating T cells. This clonotype was counted many times. The CDR3 length is 11 residues. The V gene lost 2 bases and the J gene lost 4 bases, with 3 bases spanning the gap. Germline CDR1 and CDR2: ENHRY and SYGVKD. Using RNA template, CDR3s of TCR alpha and beta were amplified with iRepertoire arm-PCR. One entry per CDR3 protein results from TCRdb running MiXCR on the multiplex PCR reads. Among roughly 190,000 distinct CDR3 sequences listed, about 31% were seen once. The sequenced material came from glioma tissue, nonneoplastic brain tissue, or PBMCs (not recorded which). V gene TRBV10-3 combines with J gene TRBJ2-7, with D hard to call. The receptor was derived from a human donor with low-grade glioma or glioblastoma, undergoing nonglioma brain surgery, or in good health (not recorded which). The CDR3: CAISEMYEQYF. The CDR3 nucleotides read TGTGCCATCAGTGAGATGTACGAGCAGTACTTC.